This T cell receptor beta chain emerged from a study of beta chain features in type 1 diabetes. CDR3 length: 18 amino acids. V gave up 1 base and J gave up 0 bases; unmatched junction bases: 10. Germline V CDR1 and CDR2: LGHNA, YSLEER. The sequenced template was cDNA made from the entire isolated RNA. The data were produced by immunoSEQ multiplex PCR, yet TCRdb's version contains in-frame clones alone and is incomplete. The sample has approximately 470,000 clones; approximately 28% are singletons. This TCR was recovered from a man younger than 35 in good health. The genes are TRBV4-3 and TRBJ2-5; 8 nucleotides match TRBD1. Sequencing input: naive CD4+ T cells from blood. In DNA form, the CDR3 reads TGCGCCAGCAGCCAAGTCGGGGACAGGCGACTGTACCAAGAGACCCAGTACTTC. It yields the protein CASSQVGDRRLYQETQYF.